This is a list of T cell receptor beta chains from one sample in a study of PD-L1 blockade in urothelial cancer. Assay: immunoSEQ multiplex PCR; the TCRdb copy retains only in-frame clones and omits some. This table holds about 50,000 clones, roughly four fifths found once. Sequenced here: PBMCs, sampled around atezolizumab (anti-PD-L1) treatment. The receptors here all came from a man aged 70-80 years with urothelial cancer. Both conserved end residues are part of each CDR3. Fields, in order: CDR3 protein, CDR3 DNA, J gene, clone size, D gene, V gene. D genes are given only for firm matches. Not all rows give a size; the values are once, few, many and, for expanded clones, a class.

cdr3_aa: CASSFGQNTGELFF
cdr3_nt: TGCGCCAGCAGCTTCGGACAGAACACCGGGGAGCTGTTTTTT
j_call: TRBJ2-2
clone_size: .
d_call: .
v_call: TRBV5-1

cdr3_aa: CASSPNWGEPNEQYF
cdr3_nt: TGTGCCAGCAGCCCAAATTGGGGGGAGCCCAACGAGCAGTACTTC
j_call: TRBJ2-7
clone_size: once
d_call: .
v_call: TRBV9

cdr3_aa: CASDSLGLGYTF
cdr3_nt: TGTGCCAGCGATTCGTTGGGGCTCGGCTACACCTTC
j_call: TRBJ1-2
clone_size: few
d_call: .
v_call: TRBV28

cdr3_aa: CATTVPGTDTQYF
cdr3_nt: TGTGCCACCACGGTGCCGGGGACAGATACGCAGTATTTT
j_call: TRBJ2-3
clone_size: few
d_call: .
v_call: TRBV6-5

cdr3_aa: CASSLDGGLAGSPKRETQYF
cdr3_nt: TGTGCCAGCAGCTTAGATGGAGGACTAGCGGGATCACCAAAGAGGGAGACCCAGTACTTC
j_call: TRBJ2-5
clone_size: .
d_call: TRBD2
v_call: TRBV11-3

cdr3_aa: CASSLVASGRYEQYF
cdr3_nt: TGTGCCAGCAGCTTAGTGGCTAGCGGGAGATACGAGCAGTACTTC
j_call: TRBJ2-7
clone_size: once
d_call: TRBD2
v_call: TRBV11-3

cdr3_aa: CASSYGLSGGETQYF
cdr3_nt: TGTGCCAGCAGCTACGGACTTAGCGGCGGGGAGACCCAGTACTTC
j_call: TRBJ2-5
clone_size: .
d_call: .
v_call: TRBV7-3

cdr3_aa: CASSPSTDTQYF
cdr3_nt: TGTGCCAGCAGCCCCTCCACAGATACGCAGTATTTT
j_call: TRBJ2-3
clone_size: .
d_call: .
v_call: TRBV7-3

cdr3_aa: CASSQNTDTQYF
cdr3_nt: TGTGCCAGCAGCCAAAACACAGATACGCAGTATTTT
j_call: TRBJ2-3
clone_size: .
d_call: .
v_call: TRBV13

cdr3_aa: CASSLGLRLNTGELFF
cdr3_nt: TGCGCCAGCAGCTTGGGTCTCAGACTGAACACCGGGGAGCTGTTTTTT
j_call: TRBJ2-2
clone_size: .
d_call: .
v_call: TRBV5-1

cdr3_aa: CAWRQQGAGNTIYF
cdr3_nt: TGTGCCTGGAGACAACAGGGAGCTGGAAACACCATATATTTT
j_call: TRBJ1-3
clone_size: .
d_call: .
v_call: TRBV30

cdr3_aa: CASSQDSTDNQPQHF
cdr3_nt: TGTGCCAGCAGCCAAGATTCGACAGACAATCAGCCCCAGCATTTT
j_call: TRBJ1-5
clone_size: .
d_call: .
v_call: TRBV4-2

cdr3_aa: CASSVTRETDTQYF
cdr3_nt: TGTGCCAGCAGCGTAACCCGAGAAACAGATACGCAGTATTTT
j_call: TRBJ2-3
clone_size: .
d_call: .
v_call: TRBV9

cdr3_aa: CASSIVAGQDNQPQHF
cdr3_nt: TGTGCCAGTAGTATAGTGGCGGGACAGGATAATCAGCCCCAGCATTTT
j_call: TRBJ1-5
clone_size: .
d_call: TRBD1
v_call: TRBV19

cdr3_aa: CASSPGQNTEAFF
cdr3_nt: TGTGCCAGCTCACCAGGGCAGAACACTGAAGCTTTCTTT
j_call: TRBJ1-1
clone_size: .
d_call: .
v_call: TRBV18

cdr3_aa: CASSQETGAYYEQYF
cdr3_nt: TGCGCCAGCAGCCAGGAGACAGGGGCCTACTACGAGCAGTACTTC
j_call: TRBJ2-7
clone_size: .
d_call: TRBD1
v_call: TRBV4-3

cdr3_aa: CAWTGTEAFF
cdr3_nt: TGTGCCTGGACAGGGACTGAAGCTTTCTTT
j_call: TRBJ1-1
clone_size: .
d_call: .
v_call: TRBV30

cdr3_aa: CASSEEALASSEQFF
cdr3_nt: TGTGCCAGCAGTGAAGAGGCCCTAGCGTCCAGTGAGCAGTTCTTC
j_call: TRBJ2-1
clone_size: .
d_call: .
v_call: TRBV6-1

cdr3_aa: CASSPRQRGGYNEQFF
cdr3_nt: TGTGCCAGCAGCCCCCGCCAGCGGGGGGGCTACAATGAGCAGTTCTTC
j_call: TRBJ2-1
clone_size: .
d_call: TRBD2
v_call: TRBV9

cdr3_aa: CASSGTGVEGEKLFF
cdr3_nt: TGTGCCAGCAGTGGGACAGGGGTAGAGGGTGAAAAACTGTTTTTT
j_call: TRBJ1-4
clone_size: .
d_call: TRBD1
v_call: TRBV6-1

cdr3_aa: CASSSVPPPNTEAFF
cdr3_nt: TGCGCCAGCAGCTCCGTCCCCCCCCCGAACACTGAAGCTTTCTTT
j_call: TRBJ1-1
clone_size: once
d_call: .
v_call: TRBV5-1

cdr3_aa: CASRRTGTQETQYF
cdr3_nt: TGCGCCAGCAGGCGGACAGGGACTCAAGAGACCCAGTACTTC
j_call: TRBJ2-5
clone_size: .
d_call: TRBD1
v_call: TRBV10-2

cdr3_aa: CASSETGISNQPQHF
cdr3_nt: TGTGCCAGCAGCGAGACAGGGATAAGCAATCAGCCCCAGCATTTT
j_call: TRBJ1-5
clone_size: .
d_call: TRBD1
v_call: TRBV2

cdr3_aa: CASSLHPNENIQYF
cdr3_nt: TGTGCCAGCAGCTTACACCCTAATGAAAACATTCAGTACTTC
j_call: TRBJ2-4
clone_size: medium-sized
d_call: .
v_call: TRBV7-9

cdr3_aa: CASSQEPASYGYTF
cdr3_nt: TGTGCCAGCAGCCAAGAGCCTGCCAGCTATGGCTACACCTTC
j_call: TRBJ1-2
clone_size: .
d_call: .
v_call: TRBV4-2

cdr3_aa: CASSLRIGPGLSEQFF
cdr3_nt: TGTGCCAGCAGCTTAAGAATCGGGCCAGGGCTGAGTGAGCAGTTCTTC
j_call: TRBJ2-1
clone_size: .
d_call: .
v_call: TRBV11-3

cdr3_aa: CASSSDRGEQYF
cdr3_nt: TGTGCCAGCTCTTCGGACAGGGGCGAGCAGTACTTC
j_call: TRBJ2-7
clone_size: .
d_call: TRBD1
v_call: TRBV18

cdr3_aa: CASRIGRGGTEAFF
cdr3_nt: TGTGCCAGCAGGATAGGCAGGGGAGGGACTGAAGCTTTCTTT
j_call: TRBJ1-1
clone_size: .
d_call: .
v_call: TRBV7-9

cdr3_aa: CSVNDGVSYGYTF
cdr3_nt: TGCAGCGTGAACGACGGGGTAAGCTATGGCTACACCTTC
j_call: TRBJ1-2
clone_size: few
d_call: .
v_call: TRBV29-1

cdr3_aa: CASSWTAQETQYF
cdr3_nt: TGTGCCAGCAGCTGGACAGCTCAAGAGACCCAGTACTTC
j_call: TRBJ2-5
clone_size: .
d_call: .
v_call: TRBV5-5

cdr3_aa: CASSPDRRGNTGELFF
cdr3_nt: TGTGCCAGCAGCCCAGATAGGCGGGGAAACACCGGGGAGCTGTTTTTT
j_call: TRBJ2-2
clone_size: .
d_call: .
v_call: TRBV11-2

cdr3_aa: CAISESGGGTYEQYF
cdr3_nt: TGTGCCATCAGTGAGTCGGGGGGGGGAACCTACGAGCAGTACTTC
j_call: TRBJ2-7
clone_size: few
d_call: TRBD2
v_call: TRBV10-3

cdr3_aa: CASSLLARGTEAFF
cdr3_nt: TGTGCCAGCAGCTTGTTGGCCAGGGGGACTGAAGCTTTCTTT
j_call: TRBJ1-1
clone_size: few
d_call: TRBD1
v_call: TRBV5-4

cdr3_aa: CASIAEGDQPQHF
cdr3_nt: TGTGCCAGCATCGCAGAAGGAGACCAGCCCCAGCATTTT
j_call: TRBJ1-5
clone_size: few
d_call: .
v_call: TRBV2

cdr3_aa: CASSYAQGNEQYF
cdr3_nt: TGCGCCAGCAGCTATGCTCAGGGTAACGAGCAGTACTTC
j_call: TRBJ2-7
clone_size: few
d_call: .
v_call: TRBV5-1